A single sample is the source of the 29 T cell receptor beta chains below, sequenced in a study of type 1 regulatory T cells. A single record per CDR3 protein comes from TCRdb applying MiXCR to the reads. The table has some 25,000 distinct CDR3 sequences, approximately 72% seen once. These TCRs' antigens remain unknown. The specimen sequenced was cultured T cells, either the whole culture or a sorted T cell fraction (not recorded which). Subset denoted: Tr1-enriched cell product generated in vitro against host alloantigens. These receptor sequences come from a human donor in good health.

This chain uses TRBV5-1 with TRBJ1-1; 8 nucleotides agree with TRBD1. Germline values: CDR1 SGHRS, CDR2 YFSETQ. The V and J ends lost 4 bases and 9 bases, in that order; junction bases with no gene match: 8. The CDR3 consists of 13 residues. The CDR3 DNA reads TGCGCCAGCAGCATAGGACAGGGTCTTCAAGCTTTCTTT. The encoded protein is CASSIGQGLQAFF.

This clonotype was detected only a few times. This chain joins TRBV7-9 and TRBJ1-4; a weak D match, TRBD1 (6 bases). Trimming removed 4 bases at V and 8 bases at J, with 20 bases between. The CDR3 loop spans 16 amino acids. Germline V gene lookup returns CDR1 SEHNR and CDR2 FQNEAQ (reference sequence). CDR3 region: CASSWWTGGLEEKLFF. The CDR3 bases are TGTGCCAGCAGCTGGTGGACTGGGGGGCTGGAGGAAAAACTGTTTTTT.

The rearrangement links TRBV20-1 to TRBJ1-5; no definite D call. Trimming took off 1 base at V and 0 bases at J, with 7 bases between the two ends. The germline gives CDR1 DFQATT, CDR2 SNEGSKA (reference sequence). The CDR3 is 14 amino acids. DNA of the CDR3: TGCAGTGCTAGAGCCCCAGCTAGCAATCAGCCCCAGCATTTT. Protein product: CSARAPASNQPQHF.

In its sample, this clonotype was seen a few times. A much more abundant neighbour one base away suggests this may be a read error. CDR3 sequence: CASSLQVEAGELFF. The CDR3 coding sequence is TGTGCCAGCAGCCTACAGGTGGAAGCCGGGGAGCTGTTTTTT. The V gene is TRBV12-3 or TRBV12-4, the J gene TRBJ2-2; possibly TRBD1 for D (5 bases). The CDR3 extends over 14 amino acids. Trimming stripped 6 bases from V and 6 bases from J, with 14 bases between.

The gene calls are TRBV12-3 or TRBV12-4 and TRBJ1-1; no clear D. The V and J ends lost 5 bases and 1 base respectively, with 8 bases between them. The CDR3 consists of 13 residues. For the CDR3, the DNA is TGTGCCAGCAGTCCGAACGGGAACACTGAAGCTTTCTTT. Residues: CASSPNGNTEAFF.

With respect to this clonotype: A much larger clone sits a single nucleotide away, making a read error possible. The V gene is TRBV5-4, the J gene TRBJ1-1; TRBD1 agrees at 8 bases. In germline, CDR1 is SGHNT, CDR2 YYREEE (reference sequence). CDR3 length equals 14 residues. The CDR3 is CASTLQGGQTDAFF. The CDR3, as DNA: TGTGCCAGCACACTACAGGGGGGGCAGACTGACGCTTTCTTT.

This chain uses TRBV9 with TRBJ2-3, with 12 bases lining up with TRBD2. J lost 4 bases, V lost 2 bases, and 8 bases had no gene match. The CDR3 is 17 amino acids. CDR1 is SGDLS, CDR2 YYNGEE, per germline. The CDR3 loop is CASSVSSGGANADTQYF. The CDR3 DNA sequence: TGTGCCAGCAGCGTCTCTAGCGGGGGGGCAAACGCAGATACGCAGTATTTT.

The chain uses TRBV7-9 and TRBJ2-3; D is ambiguous. V lost 0 bases, J lost 2 bases, and 6 bases lay in between. The CDR3 covers 14 residues. In germline, CDR1 is SEHNR, CDR2 FQNEAQ (reference sequence). The CDR3 loop is CASSLAGITDTQYF. The CDR3 DNA follows: TGTGCCAGCAGCTTAGCGGGGATCACAGATACGCAGTATTTT.

This clonotype has a handful of counts. The genes are TRBV25-1 and TRBJ2-3; D remains unclear. The CDR3 totals 13 residues. Trimming removed 3 bases from V and 2 bases from J, with 6 bases in between. Looked up from germline, CDR1 is MGHDK and CDR2 is SYGVNS. The CDR3 sequence is CASSDAVTDTQYF. As DNA, the CDR3 is TGTGCCAGCAGTGACGCGGTCACAGATACGCAGTATTTT.

The chain has TRBV28 and TRBJ2-2; D ambiguous. Trimming shortened V by 1 base and J by 9 bases, and 3 bases separated the two germline ends. Germline V CDR1 and CDR2: MDHEN, SYDVKM. The CDR3 covers 11 residues. CDR3 in amino acids: CASSLSRELFF. As DNA, the CDR3 is TGTGCCAGCAGTTTATCCCGGGAGCTGTTTTTT. Looking up the rest from reference TRBV28 and TRBJ2-2 gives the full variable domain: DVKVTQSSRYLVKRTGEKVFLECVQDMDHENMFWYRQDPGLGLRLIYFSYDVKMKEKGDIPEGYSVSREKKERFSLILESASTNQTSMYLCASSLSRELFFGEGSRLTVL.

The chain recombines TRBV20-1 with TRBJ2-2; TRBD1 aligns across 9 bases. The J segment lost 5 bases and the V segment lost 0 bases, leaving 4 bases of the junction unmatched. Per the germline V gene, CDR1 is DFQATT and CDR2 is SNEGSKA (reference sequence). The CDR3 loop spans 15 amino acids. The CDR3 DNA sequence: TGCAGTGCTAGAGAGGGGACAGGGAGAACCGGGGAGCTGTTTTTT. Protein sequence: CSAREGTGRTGELFF.

The chain links TRBV5-1 to TRBJ2-7; 8 nucleotides match TRBD1. The V and J ends lost 4 bases and 5 bases, in that order; junction bases with no gene match: 11. The CDR3 covers 15 residues. Per the germline V gene, CDR1 is SGHRS and CDR2 is YFSETQ. CDR3 protein: CASSQKVDRAHEQYF. CDR3 coding DNA: TGCGCCAGCAGCCAGAAAGTGGACAGGGCCCACGAGCAGTACTTC.

This clonotype has more than one count but fewer than ten. This chain uses TRBV18 with TRBJ1-1; D may be TRBD1 (6 bases). The V gene lost 6 bases and the J gene lost 5 bases, with 16 bases spanning the gap. Germline CDR1 KGHSH, CDR2 LQKENI. The CDR3 consists of 14 residues. DNA of the CDR3: TGTGCCAGCTCCCTGGGGCAGGGGCGAACTGAAGCTTTCTTT. Its protein product is CASSLGQGRTEAFF.

J is TRBJ1-6 and V is TRBV5-1; TRBD1 might be the D (5 bases). The V end lost 2 bases, the J end lost 8 bases, and 14 bases lay between the germline ends. CDR3 size: 15 residues. Germline V gene sequence: CDR1 SGHRS, CDR2 YFSETQ. CDR3 region: CASSFLGRGDSPLHF. In nucleotides, the CDR3 is TGCGCCAGCAGCTTTCTGGGGCGGGGTGATTCACCCCTCCACTTT.

This rearrangement joins TRBV6-2 or TRBV6-3 to TRBJ1-1, with unresolved D. Trimming took off 5 bases at V and 3 bases at J, with 16 bases between the two ends. This CDR3 has 15 residues. Germline assignment: CDR1 MNHEY and CDR2 SVGEGT. The CDR3 loop is CASSGRENTYTEAFF. As DNA, the CDR3 is TGTGCCAGCAGTGGTCGGGAAAATACCTACACTGAAGCTTTCTTT.

V gene TRBV7-3 combines with J gene TRBJ2-5, with D unresolved. In germline, CDR1 is SGHTA, CDR2 FQGTGA. The CDR3 sequence is 13 residues long. Trimming took off 0 bases at V and 5 bases at J, with 7 bases between the two ends. The chain's CDR3 is CASSLTVRETQYF. CDR3 DNA: TGTGCCAGCAGCTTAACAGTGCGGGAGACCCAGTACTTC.

As to this clonotype: Mismatch with germline at one junction end may stem from a read error. This sequence joins TRBV12-3 or TRBV12-4 and TRBJ2-3; 7 bases are shared with TRBD2. The CDR3 spans 14 residues. Here the CDR3 DNA reads TGTGTCAGCAGTAGACTAGCAGGAGGAGATACGCAGTATTTT. Protein sequence: CVSSRLAGGDTQYF.

This clonotype has more than one count but fewer than ten. The chain joins TRBV5-6 to TRBJ2-5; D gene unclear. This CDR3 spans 15 amino acids. V lost 1 base and J lost 5, with 15 bases in between. Germline CDR1 and CDR2: SGHDT and YYEEEE. The CDR3 sequence: CASSLWLGGLETQYF. The DNA for the CDR3 is TGTGCCAGCAGCTTGTGGCTAGGCGGTCTGGAGACCCAGTACTTC.

The chain recombines TRBV5-1 with TRBJ2-2; 10 nucleotides agree with TRBD2. V lost 2 bases to trimming and J lost 1 base; unmatched junction nucleotides: 5. This CDR3 comprises 17 residues. Per germline, CDR1 SGHRS and CDR2 YFSETQ. The CDR3, as DNA: TGCGCCAGCAGCTTATTAGCGGGGGGTCTGAACACCGGGGAGCTGTTTTTT. This codes for CASSLLAGGLNTGELFF.

The CDR3 region is CASSQEVWGRADTQYF. As DNA, the CDR3 is TGCGCCAGCAGCCAAGAAGTTTGGGGGCGTGCAGATACGCAGTATTTT. This rearrangement joins TRBV4-3 to TRBJ2-3; D may be TRBD1 (6 bases). The CDR3 runs to 16 residues. V lost 0 bases to trimming and J lost 4 bases, with 14 bases between them. Germline V gives CDR1 LGHNA, CDR2 YSLEER.

The chain links TRBV3-1 to TRBJ2-7, with D possibly being TRBD1 (5 bases). The V gene's germline CDR1 is LGHDT and CDR2 YNNKEL (reference sequence). The CDR3 contains 14 residues. Trimming left V 4 bases short and J 8 bases short, with 18 bases between. The CDR3 spells CASSRIRETNQQYF. For the CDR3, the DNA is TGTGCCAGCAGCCGAATCAGGGAAACGAACCAGCAGTACTTC.

V usage is TRBV4-3 and J usage is TRBJ1-6, with TRBD1 matching 9 bases. The germline CDR1 and CDR2 sequences are LGHNA and YSLEER. With 2 bases clipped from V and 9 bases from J, the junction kept 5 bases outside the gene matches. This CDR3 is built from 15 residues. Here the CDR3 reads CASSQQDRGVSPLHF. CDR3 DNA: TGCGCCAGCAGCCAACAGGACAGGGGTGTTTCACCCCTCCACTTT.

The table lists this clonotype with a count of one. J is TRBJ2-2 and V is TRBV24-1; perhaps TRBD2 as D (6 bases). V was cut by 1 base and J by 4 bases, with 12 bases left in between. Germline values: CDR1 KGHDR, CDR2 SFDVKD. The CDR3 is 16 residues long. In DNA, the CDR3 is TGTGCCACCAGTGATTTAGGGGCGGGAACCACCGGGGAGCTGTTTTTT. Its translation: CATSDLGAGTTGELFF.

For this clonotype: A much bigger clone sits one base away, suggesting this may be a read error. The J gene is TRBJ2-5, the V gene TRBV19, with 7 bases fitting TRBD1. CDR3 length: 14 residues. In germline, CDR1 is LNHDA, CDR2 SQIVND (reference sequence). DNA for the CDR3: TGTGCCTGTAGTGCCCCGGACAGGACGGAGACCCAGTACTTC. This translates into CACSAPDRTETQYF.

The rearrangement uses TRBV4-3 and TRBJ1-1; no clear D. The germline V gene encodes CDR1 LGHNA and CDR2 YSLEER. The CDR3 is made up of 13 amino acids. V was shortened by 4 bases and J by 4 bases, with 10 bases between the two germline ends. The CDR3 nucleotides are TGCGCCAGCAGCCTCGAGAAGCGCACTGAAGCTTTCTTT. As protein: CASSLEKRTEAFF.

The rearrangement links TRBV6-5 to TRBJ2-1; 8 bases agree with TRBD1. The CDR3 is made up of 13 amino acids. The V gene's germline CDR1 is MNHEY and CDR2 SVGAGI. The J segment lost 11 bases and the V segment lost 6 bases, leaving 9 bases of the junction unmatched. The CDR3 protein is CASRTGTGPKQFF. The CDR3 nucleotides read TGTGCCAGCAGGACCGGGACAGGTCCGAAGCAGTTCTTC.

Only a few counts were recorded for this clonotype. The V call is TRBV10-3, the J call TRBJ1-3; 9 bases agree with TRBD1. The CDR3 spans 14 residues. CDR1 ENHRY and CDR2 SYGVKD come from the germline V gene. The trim removed 6 bases at V and 0 bases at J, leaving 0 bases unmatched. The CDR3 nucleotides read TGTGCCATCAGGGGACAGGGCTCTGGAAACACCATATATTTT. This codes for CAIRGQGSGNTIYF.

The rearrangement links TRBV7-2 to TRBJ2-3, with unresolved D. This CDR3 has 14 residues. V was shortened by 3 bases and J by 2 bases, with 9 bases between the two germline ends. From germline, CDR1 is SGHTA and CDR2 FQGNSA. The chain's CDR3 is CASSFFTYTDTQYF. In DNA form, the CDR3 reads TGTGCCAGCAGCTTCTTTACGTACACAGATACGCAGTATTTT. The complete variable domain, with remaining parts taken from reference TRBV7-2 and TRBJ2-3, reads GAGVSQSPSNKVTEKGKDVELRCDPISGHTALYWYRQSLGQGLEFLIYFQGNSAPDKSGLPSDRFSAERTGGSVSTLTIQRTQQEDSAVYLCASSFFTYTDTQYFGPGTRLTVL.

CDR3 nucleotide sequence: TGCGCCAGCAGCCGATTGGACGGACACAATGAGCAGTTCTTC. Translated, it gives CASSRLDGHNEQFF. The chain couples TRBV4-3 to TRBJ2-1; D gene unclear. Germline lookup yields CDR1 LGHNA and CDR2 YSLEER. The CDR3 is 14 residues long. Trimming removed 4 bases at V and 5 bases at J, with 12 bases between.